Reported below is one TCR beta chain. As yet, its antigen is unknown. Trimming took 6 bases from V and 5 from J; bases not matched to a gene: 9. The CDR3 spans 14 residues. Germline V CDR1 and CDR2: MNHEY, SVGAGI. The data derive from a study of cytomegalovirus exposure and HLA in healthy donors. Study-wide results and caveats: TCR beta chains numbering more than 150 were designated cytomegalovirus-associated.

The PCR contained 60 Vbeta and 13 Jbeta primers. The table came from immunoSEQ multiplex PCR; TCRdb's copy has only in-frame clones and leaves some out. The repertoire includes more than 55,000 clones, around 83% of them detected once, and roughly 1.5% sits in the top ten. This chain joins TRBV6-5 and TRBJ2-7, with 8 bases aligning to TRBD1. Sequencing input: PBMCs. The source of this sequence is a human donor in good health. The CDR3 DNA reads TGTGCCAGCAGAGCCAACAGGGGGGTGGACGAGCAGTACTTC. Residues: CASRANRGVDEQYF.